This T cell receptor (beta chain) was documented in a study of cytomegalovirus exposure and HLA in healthy donors. PCR used 60 Vbeta primers and 13 Jbeta primers. Only in-frame clones appear in the TCRdb table, and some are missing; sequencing was by immunoSEQ multiplex PCR. The table shows tens of thousands of clones, with 73% occurring only once. Study findings and constraints: Later analysis suggested links between common viral pathogens and several top significant clusters.

Notes on this clone: Its antigen is unidentified.

V lost 1 base to trimming and J lost 14 bases, with 15 bases between them. Germline V gives CDR1 GTSNPN, CDR2 SVGIG (reference sequence). CDR3 length: 12 amino acids. The chain is built from TRBV30 and TRBJ1-5; tentative D call: TRBD1 (5 bases). This sequence originates from a man aged 45-60 years in good health and CMV-seronegative. Sequenced: PBMCs. The CDR3 nucleotides read TGTGCCTGGAGTGCCGGGGGTCCTGAGAAGCATTTT. It translates to CAWSAGGPEKHF.